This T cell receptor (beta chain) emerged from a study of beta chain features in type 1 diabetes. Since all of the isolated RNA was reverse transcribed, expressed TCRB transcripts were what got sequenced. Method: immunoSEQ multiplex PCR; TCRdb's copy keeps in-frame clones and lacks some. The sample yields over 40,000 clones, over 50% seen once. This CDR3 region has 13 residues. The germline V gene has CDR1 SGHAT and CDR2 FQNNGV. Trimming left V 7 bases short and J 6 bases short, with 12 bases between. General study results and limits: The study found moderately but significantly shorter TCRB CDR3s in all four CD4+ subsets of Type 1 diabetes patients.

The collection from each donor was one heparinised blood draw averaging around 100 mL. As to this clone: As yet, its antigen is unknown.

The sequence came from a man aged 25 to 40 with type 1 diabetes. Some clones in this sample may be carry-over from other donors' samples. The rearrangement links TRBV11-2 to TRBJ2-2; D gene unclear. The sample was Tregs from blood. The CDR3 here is CASTGAWSGELFF. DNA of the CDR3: TGTGCCAGCACCGGAGCGTGGTCCGGGGAGCTGTTTTTT. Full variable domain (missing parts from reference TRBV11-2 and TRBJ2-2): EAGVAQSPRYKIIEKRQSVAFWCNPISGHATLYWYQQILGQGPKLLIQFQNNGVVDDSQLPKDRFSAERLKGVDSTLKIQPAKLEDSAVYLCASTGAWSGELFFGEGSRLTVL.